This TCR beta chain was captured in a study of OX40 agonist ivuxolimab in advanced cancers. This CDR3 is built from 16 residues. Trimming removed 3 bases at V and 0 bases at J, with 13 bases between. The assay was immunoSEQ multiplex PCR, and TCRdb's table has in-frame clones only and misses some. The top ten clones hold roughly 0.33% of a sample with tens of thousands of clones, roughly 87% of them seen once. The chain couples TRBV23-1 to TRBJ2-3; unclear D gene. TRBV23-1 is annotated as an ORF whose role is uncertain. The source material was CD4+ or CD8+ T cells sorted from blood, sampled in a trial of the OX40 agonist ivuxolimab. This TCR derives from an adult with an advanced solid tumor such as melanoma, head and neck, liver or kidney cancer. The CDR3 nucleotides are TGCGCCAGCAGTCAGTCGGGCGGATATAGCACAGATACGCAGTATTTT. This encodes CASSQSGGYSTDTQYF.